Below are 8 T cell receptor beta chains sequenced from a single sample in a study of T cell responses to AZD1222 COVID-19 vaccine (dated by TCRdb to 2020 to 2022). Library preparation used the immunoSEQ multiplex PCR assay. This is the immuneACCESS table as TCRdb keeps it, with only in-frame sequences that have V and J called. A part of the clones is gone; compared with another copy, unresolved V genes explain less than half, and the rest is unexplained. Across this sample there are just over 60,000 clones, with over 60% seen only once. 11% to 15% of the sample is taken by the ten largest. In the paper's terms, the time point label means: baseline before first vaccination. Sequencing was performed on peripheral blood, taken on day 0 of AZD1222 vaccination. The receptors were gathered from an adult in good health.

The chain combines TRBV5-6 with TRBJ2-7; tentative D call: TRBD1 (7 bases). This CDR3 is 16 amino acids long. With 4 bases removed from V and 0 bases from J, the gap between germline ends came to 17 bases. Germline-derived CDR1 and CDR2 are SGHDT and YYEEEE. DNA for the CDR3: TGTGCCAGCAGCAGCAGGGGGGCTCACTACTCCTACGAGCAGTACTTC. This translates into CASSSRGAHYSYEQYF. Full variable domain (remainder filled in from reference TRBV5-6 and TRBJ2-7): DAGVTQSPTHLIKTRGQQVTLRCSPKSGHDTVSWYQQALGQGPQFIFQYYEEEERQRGNFPDRFSGHQFPNYSSELNVNALLLGDSALYLCASSSRGAHYSYEQYFGPGTRLTVT.

This clone was counted at least ten times. J is TRBJ1-6 and V is TRBV7-8; 9 bases align to TRBD1. V trimming: 0 bases; J trimming: 14 bases; junction bases outside the gene matches: 8. The CDR3 covers 15 residues. From germline, CDR1 is SGHVS and CDR2 FQNEAQ. The CDR3 spells CASSLAGQGYSSLHF. CDR3 DNA sequence: TGTGCCAGCAGCTTAGCGGGACAGGGATATTCGTCCCTCCACTTT.

The genes are TRBV5-6 and TRBJ2-3; the D gene is possibly TRBD2 (5 bases). In germline, CDR1 is SGHDT, CDR2 YYEEEE. This CDR3 contains 14 residues. V gave up 2 bases and J gave up 4 bases, with 11 bases separating them. The chain's CDR3 is CASSFLALPDTQYF. The CDR3 DNA reads as TGTGCCAGCAGCTTCCTAGCCCTCCCAGATACGCAGTATTTT.

J is TRBJ2-3 and V is TRBV7-3, with D unresolved. The CDR3 sequence is 15 residues long. Trimming removed 1 base at V and 2 bases at J, with 10 bases between. Germline CDR1 reads SGHTA; CDR2 reads FQGTGA. The CDR3 DNA reads TGTGCCAGCAGCTTAAAAGGGCAGGACACAGATACGCAGTATTTT. Its translation: CASSLKGQDTDTQYF.

This chain connects TRBV28 to TRBJ1-5; 8 bases are shared with TRBD1. Germline assignment: CDR1 MDHEN and CDR2 SYDVKM. The CDR3 runs 13 residues. With 4 bases clipped from V and 7 bases from J, the junction kept 3 bases outside the gene matches. The CDR3 is CASSWDRWQPQHF. The DNA for the CDR3 is TGTGCCAGCAGTTGGGACAGGTGGCAGCCCCAGCATTTT.

The V gene is TRBV5-5, the J gene TRBJ2-7; 9 nucleotides align to TRBD1. V shed 3 bases and J 3 bases; nucleotides not matched to a gene: 7. The germline gives CDR1 SGHKS, CDR2 YYEKEE (reference sequence). The length of the CDR3 is 15 residues. The CDR3 protein is CASSWGTGSDYEQYF. The CDR3 nucleotides are TGTGCCAGCAGCTGGGGGACAGGGTCAGACTACGAGCAGTACTTC.

V usage is TRBV6-5 and J usage is TRBJ1-6, with D hard to call. Trimming removed 4 bases at V and 6 bases at J, with 10 bases between. The CDR3 extends over 14 amino acids. Germline V gene data show CDR1 as MNHEY and CDR2 as SVGAGI. The CDR3 DNA follows: TGTGCCAGCAGTTCCGATAGTCCTAATTCACCCCTCCACTTT. This translates into CASSSDSPNSPLHF.

The rearrangement joins TRBV7-6 to TRBJ2-6; 8 bases line up with TRBD1. The V gene end was trimmed by 3 bases and the J gene end by 1 base; junction bases not matched to a gene: 5. The V gene's germline CDR1 is SGHVS and CDR2 FNYEAQ. CDR3 length: 17 residues. The CDR3 region is CASSLLQGASGANVLTF. Here the CDR3 DNA reads TGTGCCAGCAGCTTGTTGCAGGGGGCGTCTGGGGCCAACGTCCTGACTTTC.